This T cell receptor beta chain was found in a study of regulatory T cells in long-lasting Graves disease (dated by TCRdb to the early 2020s). Study-level background: In the newly diagnosed Graves' disease group, patients had been taking antithyroid drugs for less than 3 months. The study took place in China and was registered as a clinical trial. TCR sequencing covered 13 persistent and 20 or so newly diagnosed Graves' disease patients, some 35 samples in total. This study used TCR sequencing and RNA sequencing of peripheral blood to compare persistent Graves' disease patients against newly diagnosed Graves' disease patients. What the authors observed across the whole study: Peripheral blood alone was examined, since thyroid tissue, which constituted the primary lesion, could not be accessed. Sequencing and analysis were limited to the TCR beta chain. As a limitation, the authors acknowledged that the small sample size may reduce accuracy. More public clonotypes were shared among persistent patients (fewer than 3,000) than among newly diagnosed patients (roughly 1,000). Compared with newly diagnosed patients, persistent Graves' disease patients had lower TCR Shannon entropy and fewer highly expanded clones, which suggests clonal expansion.

The time point tag for this specimen amounts to: newly diagnosed GD, antithyroid drugs for less than 3 months. For both TCR sequencing and RNA sequencing, RNA was extracted from PBMCs using TRIzol. The diagnosis of Graves' disease was made according to American Thyroid Association guidelines. Patients were recruited from an endocrinology department in Xi'an, China. Each patient gave about 8.1 milliliters of peripheral blood, collected in an EDTA anticoagulant tube. Ficoll Paque Plus density gradient separation was used to isolate PBMCs, and no additional T cell sorting was done. An Agilent 2100 Bioanalyzer and agarose gel were used to check RNA quality, and a NanoDrop 2000 was used to measure RNA concentration. The receptor library was made with multiplex PCR. The reads were generated on an Illumina HiSeq 4000. To build TCR beta libraries, CDR3 regions were amplified by Arm-PCR using iRepertoire HTBI primers. Before sequencing, the PCR products went through gel purification. On the study's bioinformatics: A total of 62 TRBV and 14 TRBJ segments were identified across samples and were used for gene usage analysis of CDR3 amino acid clonotypes. COPE and FqMerger were used to merge filtered high-quality paired reads into contigs. Contigs were aligned with BLAST to IMGT TRBV, TRBD and TRBJ reference genes, and CDR3 was defined per IMGT. Clonotypes above 0.1% frequency were classified as highly expanded clones. Repertoire diversity was measured by Shannon entropy, and V-J evenness by the Gini coefficient. Public clonotypes were defined as clonotypes shared by more than one individual. TCRdb reworked the public reads: Q25 trimming with fastp, MiXCR clone assembly, productive beta chains retained. Duplicate CDR3 protein sequences are folded into a single record with the most common DNA and genes. The V and J calls here are based on TCRdb, not the publication. The sample table lists hundreds of thousands of distinct CDR3 sequences, roughly 17% of them with a count of one. About 32% of the sample lies in the top ten.

This clonotype was observed many times. Its specific antigen is unknown. The record has no base qualities; no much larger clone is one base away. These same records also appear under a second study, on T cells in Graves' hyperthyroidism and ophthalmopathy. The second paper states: Graves' hyperthyroidism was defined as stable when no progression to ophthalmopathy occurred over 18 months of follow-up. Hyperthyroidism patients were aged 18 to 65 years and newly diagnosed, with disease duration of less than 2 months. Patients with uncontrolled infections, other autoimmune diseases, pregnancy or lactation were excluded. Diagnoses were based on clinical symptoms, serum thyroxine and TRAb, thyroid ultrasound and orbital computed tomography. For the first round of RT-PCR on the TCR CDR3, the HTBI primer set was used together with the Qiagen OneStep RT-PCR kit. Most expanded thyroid clonotypes (frequency above 0.001) were also detected in blood, a finding suggesting that blood repertoires may reflect thyroid immune responses. A 13 V-J signature model separated ophthalmopathy from stable hyperthyroidism, with 87.88% sensitivity and 81% to 83% specificity in cross-validation and 80%/75% in testing. In validation, the model predicted progression to ophthalmopathy a median of 6.5 months before onset, with 65% to 71% sensitivity and more than 72% specificity. A discovery cohort of about 95 patients, 43 with Graves' ophthalmopathy and fewer than 65 with stable Graves' hyperthyroidism, was used to find distinguishing TCR V-J signatures. Prospective prediction of ophthalmopathy was tested in an independent validation cohort consisting of roughly 20 hyperthyroidism patients and 17 patients who later progressed to ophthalmopathy. The 80 to 100 discovery patients were randomly divided into training and test sets at a 7:3 ratio. Thyroid tissue and blood T-cell repertoires from about six Graves' hyperthyroidism patients were also compared in the study. Following sampling, methimazole starting at 30 mg daily was given to hyperthyroidism patients, and high-dose intravenous methylprednisolone was given to ophthalmopathy patients. A second multiplex PCR round built the libraries, followed by size selection and purification. Sequencing of the libraries was done on an Illumina HiSeq2000 using paired-end 100 bp reads. SOAPnuke was used to process the raw data, throwing out any read that contained adapters or uncalled bases, had a mean Phred below 15, or lacked an exact constant-primer or identifier match. COPE v1.2.5 was used to merge high-quality paired reads, and clonotypes were defined as unique nucleotide sequences. Clonotypes were aligned to IMGT TRBV, TRBD and TRBJ reference segments using MiTCR v1.1. The analysis was restricted to V-J combinations with a frequency above 0.0001, which together covered 99% to 99.2% of the repertoires. A TCS score was defined as the ratio between F50 (clonal expansion) and ExV (chaos), using BLOSUM62-based TCRdist between CDR3 peptides within each V-J. Welch's t-statistics and random forest reduced fewer than 550 V-J features to roughly 13, which were used in a naive Bayes classifier (R e1071). Sample size was not statistically predetermined, and blinding of investigators to group allocation was not performed. According to the paper, TCR Vbeta CDR3 sequencing was carried out on 135 peripheral blood samples, which came from about 45 ophthalmopathy, around 74 hyperthyroidism and approximately 17 progressor patients.

The sequence was collected from a man in his forties with Graves disease. Donor details come from another sample of the same person, matched by shared clones. This specimen consisted of peripheral blood mononuclear cells (PBMCs), obtained at new diagnosis, from a patient treated with antithyroid drugs.

The nucleotides are TGTGCCGGAAGCACAGGGGGCGCAGTTACAGATACGCAGTATTTT. The encoded protein is CAGSTGGAVTDTQYF. The rearrangement combines TRBV10-3 with TRBJ2-3, with 9 junctional bases fitting TRBD1. Measured from the cysteine to the phenylalanine, the CDR3 is 15 residues long. CDR3 DNA is the only sequence kept; it has 45 bases, read in frame from the first base. Here V drops 11 bases and J drops 3 bases, and the junction holds 12 bases not matched to any gene. The germline V gene specifies ENHRY as CDR1 and SYGVKD as CDR2.